This T cell receptor (beta chain) comes out of a study of radiotherapy plus CTLA-4 blockade in lung cancer. This CDR3 is built from 15 residues. V was pared by 6 bases and J by 5 bases, with 8 bases of the junction left unmatched. The V gene's germline CDR1 is SNHLY and CDR2 FYNNEI. The repertoire was sequenced with immunoSEQ multiplex PCR; TCRdb's copy has only in-frame clones and lacks some. The profile shows about 120,000 clones, just under 90% of them singletons. Study-level points and caveats: Reportedly, early blood T cell clone dynamics best predicted response, with interferon-beta. An expansion of tumor-derived TCR clones occurred in blood after radiotherapy plus ipilimumab.

As concerns this clone: The antigen remains undetermined.

Sequenced material: peripheral blood, taken from a patient treated with radiotherapy plus ipilimumab. This chain links TRBV2 with TRBJ2-5; TRBD1 matches at 11 bases. This clonotype was obtained from a human donor with non-small cell lung cancer that progressed on radiotherapy plus ipilimumab. CDR3: CASSPDRGLYETQYF. The CDR3 DNA follows: TGTGCCAGCAGCCCGGACAGGGGGCTGTATGAGACCCAGTACTTC.